Listed below are T cell receptor beta chains from one sample, sequenced in a study of cytomegalovirus exposure and HLA in healthy donors. The repertoire was sequenced with immunoSEQ multiplex PCR; TCRdb's copy has only in-frame clones and lacks some. The sample lists more than 75,000 clones, around 74% occurring once. The sequenced material came from PBMCs. These receptors were taken from a woman aged 45 to 65 in good health and CMV-seropositive. The CDR3 runs from the conserved cysteine through the conserved F or W. Fields, in order: J gene, V gene, clone size, D gene, CDR3 protein, CDR3 DNA. D genes are given only for firm matches. Only part of the rows carry a size: once, few, many, or a class if the clone is expanded.

>TRBJ1-1|TRBV29-1|.|.
CSVVDRNTEAFF
TGCAGCGTAGTTGACAGGAACACTGAAGCTTTCTTT
>TRBJ2-7|TRBV7-9|.|.
CASSLSLADYEQYF
TGTGCCAGCAGCTTAAGTTTAGCGGACTACGAGCAGTACTTC
>TRBJ2-3|TRBV28|.|TRBD2
CASSFQGSGSPDTQYF
TGTGCCAGCAGTTTCCAGGGTAGCGGGAGCCCAGATACGCAGTATTTT
>TRBJ2-5|TRBV29-1|.|.
CSVGIARETQYF
TGCAGCGTTGGCATAGCGCGAGAGACCCAGTACTTC
>TRBJ2-1|TRBV30|.|.
CAWREGFGPQGYNEQFF
TGTGCCTGGAGAGAGGGTTTTGGACCGCAAGGGTACAATGAGCAGTTCTTC
>TRBJ1-5|TRBV19|.|.
CASSILGRLDQPQHF
TGTGCCAGTAGTATACTGGGGCGGCTCGATCAGCCCCAGCATTTT
>TRBJ1-1|TRBV5-4|.|.
CASSSQGMGTEAFF
TGTGCCAGCAGCTCACAGGGAATGGGCACTGAAGCTTTCTTT
>TRBJ2-7|TRBV5-6|.|.
CASSSYSYEQYF
TGTGCCAGCAGCTCTTACTCCTACGAGCAGTACTTC
>TRBJ1-3|TRBV28|.|.
CASSSSWANSGNTIYF
TGTGCCAGCAGTTCGTCCTGGGCAAACTCTGGAAACACCATATATTTT
>TRBJ2-7|TRBV27|.|TRBD2
CASSPSGYRYEQYF
TGTGCCAGCAGCCCTAGCGGTTATCGCTACGAGCAGTACTTC
>TRBJ2-2|TRBV5-6|.|.
CASSLGITNTGELFF
TGTGCCAGCAGCTTGGGTATAACGAACACCGGGGAGCTGTTTTTT
>TRBJ1-1|TRBV7-9|.|.
CASSLENQVEAFF
TGTGCCAGCAGCTTAGAGAACCAGGTTGAAGCTTTCTTT
>TRBJ1-5|TRBV7-7|.|.
CASSLSADKPQHF
TGTGCTAGCAGCTTAAGTGCGGATAAGCCCCAGCATTTT
>TRBJ1-5|TRBV6-5|.|.
CASSVSRVQPQHF
TGTGCCAGCAGTGTCTCCAGGGTTCAGCCCCAGCATTTT
>TRBJ1-1|TRBV19|.|TRBD1
CASSIFGTGNTEAFF
TGTGCCAGTAGTATATTTGGGACAGGGAACACTGAAGCTTTCTTT
>TRBJ1-1|TRBV27|.|.
CASSFGGLNEAFF
TGTGCCAGCAGTTTTGGTGGGCTTAATGAAGCTTTCTTT
>TRBJ2-1|TRBV7-2|.|TRBD2
CASSLVSGLAYNEQFF
TGTGCCAGCAGCTTAGTTTCGGGACTAGCTTACAATGAGCAGTTCTTC
>TRBJ1-2|TRBV10-2|many|.
CASSPSGYGYTF
TGCGCCAGCAGTCCGTCCGGGTATGGCTACACCTTC
>TRBJ1-4|TRBV11-1|.|TRBD1
CASSPGQGDEKLFF
TGTGCCAGCAGCCCGGGACAGGGTGACGAAAAACTGTTTTTT
>TRBJ1-5|TRBV7-9|.|.
CASSSRDTPNQPQHF
TGTGCCAGCAGTTCCCGGGACACTCCAAATCAGCCCCAGCATTTT
>TRBJ2-3|TRBV10-1|.|.
CASSSGDTQYF
TGCGCCAGCAGCTCGGGGGATACGCAGTATTTT
>TRBJ2-7|TRBV28|.|TRBD1
CASYTGATHEQYF
TGTGCCAGCTATACAGGGGCGACCCACGAGCAGTACTTC
>TRBJ1-2|TRBV2|.|TRBD1
CASLGQGFDYTF
TGTGCCAGCTTGGGACAGGGCTTCGACTACACCTTC
>TRBJ2-1|TRBV7-6|.|.
CASSLGGESYNEQFF
TGTGCCAGCAGCTTAGGGGGGGAATCCTACAATGAGCAGTTCTTC
>TRBJ1-2|TRBV29-1|once|.
CSGEGDGIGGYTF
TGCAGCGGGGAGGGGGACGGAATTGGTGGCTACACCTTC
>TRBJ2-1|TRBV9|.|.
CASSVDPGESNEQFF
TGTGCCAGCAGCGTAGATCCGGGGGAGTCCAATGAGCAGTTCTTC
>TRBJ2-7|TRBV7-8|.|.
CASSLMTASYEQYF
TGTGCCAGCAGCTTAATGACAGCCTCCTACGAGCAGTACTTC